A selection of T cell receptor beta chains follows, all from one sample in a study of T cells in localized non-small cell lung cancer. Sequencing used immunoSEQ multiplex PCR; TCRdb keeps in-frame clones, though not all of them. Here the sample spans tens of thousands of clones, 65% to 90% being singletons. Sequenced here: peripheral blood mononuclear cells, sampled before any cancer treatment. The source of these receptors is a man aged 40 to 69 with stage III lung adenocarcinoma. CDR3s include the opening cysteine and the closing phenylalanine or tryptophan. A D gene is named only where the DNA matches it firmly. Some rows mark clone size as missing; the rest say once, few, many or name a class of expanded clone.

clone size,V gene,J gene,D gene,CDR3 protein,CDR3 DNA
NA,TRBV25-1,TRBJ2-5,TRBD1,CASSRGQQIQETQYF,TGTGCCAGCAGCAGGGGACAGCAGATCCAAGAGACCCAGTACTTC
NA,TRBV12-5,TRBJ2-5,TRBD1,CASGSRGRETQYF,TGTGCTAGTGGTTCCAGGGGGCGAGAGACCCAGTACTTC
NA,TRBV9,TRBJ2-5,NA,CASSDRGSQETQYF,TGTGCCAGCAGCGACCGGGGGTCCCAAGAGACCCAGTACTTC
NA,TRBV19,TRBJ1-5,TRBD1,CASTGTGGNQPQHF,TGTGCCAGCACCGGGACAGGGGGCAATCAGCCCCAGCATTTT
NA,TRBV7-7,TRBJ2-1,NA,CASSTAAGSYNEQFF,TGTGCCAGCAGCACCGCGGCGGGGAGCTACAATGAGCAGTTCTTC
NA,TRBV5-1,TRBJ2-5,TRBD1,CASQGQGQETQYF,TGCGCCAGCCAGGGACAGGGGCAAGAGACCCAGTACTTC
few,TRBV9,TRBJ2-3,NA,CASSVMSSGRTDTQYF,TGTGCCAGCAGCGTTATGTCCAGCGGCCGCACAGATACGCAGTATTTT
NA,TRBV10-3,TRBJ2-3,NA,CAISESVNTQYF,TGTGCCATCAGTGAGTCGGTAAATACGCAGTATTTT
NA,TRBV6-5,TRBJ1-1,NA,CASSYSVQMNTEAFF,TGTGCCAGCAGTTACTCCGTACAGATGAACACTGAAGCTTTCTTT
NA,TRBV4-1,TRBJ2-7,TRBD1,CASSRSRTGYYEQYF,TGCGCCAGCAGCCGCTCACGGACAGGGTACTACGAGCAGTACTTC
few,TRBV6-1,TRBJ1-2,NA,CASSVRGSYGYTF,TGTGCCAGCAGTGTCAGGGGATCCTATGGCTACACCTTC
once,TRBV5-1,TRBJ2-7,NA,CASSLQHQPLEYEQYF,TGCGCCAGCAGCTTACAACACCAACCCTTAGAGTACGAGCAGTACTTC
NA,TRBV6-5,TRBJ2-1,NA,CASSYGTGSYNEQFF,TGTGCCAGCAGTTACGGAACGGGGTCCTACAATGAGCAGTTCTTC
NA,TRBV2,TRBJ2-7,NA,CASRTLTRAYEQYF,TGTGCCAGCAGGACACTTACCCGAGCCTACGAGCAGTACTTC
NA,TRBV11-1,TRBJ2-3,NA,CASSLGGTDTQYF,TGTGCCAGCAGCTTAGGGGGGACAGATACGCAGTATTTT
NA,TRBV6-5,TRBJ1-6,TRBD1,CASSRQGKSSPLHF,TGTGCCAGCAGCAGACAGGGGAAGAGTTCACCCCTCCACTTT
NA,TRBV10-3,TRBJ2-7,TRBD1,CAISGTGFSYEQYF,TGTGCCATCAGTGGGACAGGGTTCTCCTACGAGCAGTACTTC
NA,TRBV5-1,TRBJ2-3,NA,CASSFPGTSTDTQYF,TGCGCCAGCAGCTTCCCAGGGACTAGCACAGATACGCAGTATTTT
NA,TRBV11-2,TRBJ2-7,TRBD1,CASSLPDREFYEQYF,TGTGCCAGCAGCCTACCGGACAGGGAATTCTACGAGCAGTACTTC
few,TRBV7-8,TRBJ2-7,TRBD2,CASSPFRLAVSYEQYF,TGTGCCAGCAGCCCCTTTCGACTAGCGGTATCCTACGAGCAGTACTTC
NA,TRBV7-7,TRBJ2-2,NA,CASSAAANTGELFF,TGTGCCAGCAGTGCGGCCGCGAACACCGGGGAGCTGTTTTTT
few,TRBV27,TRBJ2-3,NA,CASSLSTGRTDTQYF,TGTGCCAGCAGTTTATCTACGGGGCGCACAGATACGCAGTATTTT
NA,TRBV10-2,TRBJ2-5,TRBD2,CASSEVTGTSGGRYYQETQYF,TGCGCCAGCAGTGAGGTTACCGGGACTAGCGGGGGGAGGTACTACCAAGAGACCCAGTACTTC
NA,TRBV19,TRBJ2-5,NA,CASTGLYEEETQYF,TGTGCCAGTACGGGACTCTATGAGGAAGAGACCCAGTACTTC
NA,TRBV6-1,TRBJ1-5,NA,CASSDIKGWDGFNQPQHF,TGTGCCAGCAGTGATATTAAAGGGTGGGACGGTTTCAATCAGCCCCAGCATTTT
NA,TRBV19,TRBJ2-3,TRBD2,CASSIRRGGTDTQYF,TGTGCCAGTAGTATTAGGCGGGGGGGCACAGATACGCAGTATTTT
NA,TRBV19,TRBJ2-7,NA,CASSRGHPNEQYF,TGTGCCAGTAGCCGGGGACACCCCAACGAGCAGTACTTC
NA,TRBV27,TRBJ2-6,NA,CASSFVQGGTGANVLTF,TGTGCCAGCAGTTTTGTTCAGGGGGGGACTGGGGCCAACGTCCTGACTTTC
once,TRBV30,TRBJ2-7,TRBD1,CAWSRRWGQARSSYEQYF,TGTGCCTGGAGTAGGAGGTGGGGACAGGCCAGGAGCTCCTACGAGCAGTACTTC
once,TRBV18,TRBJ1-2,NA,CASSPFSDFGGAEVGYTF,TGTGCCAGCTCACCATTTTCGGATTTCGGGGGCGCCGAGGTTGGCTACACCTTC
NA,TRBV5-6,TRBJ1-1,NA,CASSLQGNTEAFF,TGTGCCAGCAGCCTTCAGGGAAACACTGAAGCTTTCTTT
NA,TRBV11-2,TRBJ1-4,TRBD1,CASSRRGQLTNEKLFF,TGTGCCAGCAGCCGCCGGGGACAGCTTACTAATGAAAAACTGTTTTTT
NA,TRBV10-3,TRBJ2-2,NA,CAISELGTGELFF,TGTGCCATCAGTGAGTTAGGGACCGGGGAGCTGTTTTTT
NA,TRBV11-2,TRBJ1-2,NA,CASSLFWDTTF,TGTGCCAGCAGCTTATTTTGGGACACCACCTTC
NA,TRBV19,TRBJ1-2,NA,CASSIFGADYGYTF,TGTGCCAGTAGTATATTCGGGGCAGACTATGGCTACACCTTC
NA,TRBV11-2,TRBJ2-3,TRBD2,CASSLELAGGPYTDTQYF,TGTGCCAGCAGCTTAGAACTAGCGGGGGGGCCCTACACAGATACGCAGTATTTT
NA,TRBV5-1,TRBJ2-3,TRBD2,CASRSPSGVPSGTDTQYF,TGCGCCAGCCGATCCCCTAGCGGGGTACCCTCCGGCACAGATACGCAGTATTTT
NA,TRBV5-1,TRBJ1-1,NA,CASSQDRNTEAFF,TGCGCCAGCAGCCAAGACAGAAACACTGAAGCTTTCTTT
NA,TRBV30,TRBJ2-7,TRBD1,CAWRGQGAYEQYF,TGTGCCTGGAGAGGACAGGGAGCCTACGAGCAGTACTTC
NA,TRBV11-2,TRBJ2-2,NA,CASSLEAGGYSWSGELFF,TGTGCCAGCAGCTTAGAGGCAGGGGGGTATTCTTGGTCCGGGGAGCTGTTTTTT
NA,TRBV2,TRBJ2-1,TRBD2,CASSEALQRGGLYNEQFF,TGTGCCAGCAGTGAAGCGCTTCAGCGGGGGGGCCTCTACAATGAGCAGTTCTTC
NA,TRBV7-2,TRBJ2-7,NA,CASTFGIQGSPQQYF,TGTGCCAGCACCTTTGGAATACAGGGTTCTCCCCAGCAGTACTTC
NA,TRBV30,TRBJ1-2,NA,CAWSHGVGGYTF,TGTGCCTGGTCACACGGGGTCGGTGGCTACACCTTC
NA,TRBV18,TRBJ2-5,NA,CASSPIQGGSQETQYF,TGTGCCAGCTCACCAATCCAGGGGGGTTCGCAAGAGACCCAGTACTTC
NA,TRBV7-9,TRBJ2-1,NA,CASSLARRTTNNEQFF,TGTGCCAGCAGCTTAGCGAGGAGGACGACAAACAATGAGCAGTTCTTC
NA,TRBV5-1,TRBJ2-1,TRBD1,CASSPSGTGYNEQFF,TGCGCCAGCAGCCCCTCCGGGACAGGGTACAATGAGCAGTTCTTC
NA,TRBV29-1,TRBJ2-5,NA,CSVVADQETQYF,TGCAGCGTTGTGGCCGACCAAGAGACCCAGTACTTC
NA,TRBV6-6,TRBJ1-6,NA,CASSYNGGSYNSPLHF,TGTGCCAGCAGTTACAACGGAGGCTCCTATAATTCACCCCTCCACTTT
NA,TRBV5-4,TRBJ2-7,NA,CASSLGFRDEQYF,TGTGCCAGCAGCTTGGGTTTTCGGGACGAGCAGTACTTC
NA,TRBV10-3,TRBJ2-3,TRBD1,CAITPGQISSTDTQYF,TGTGCCATCACCCCGGGACAGATATCTAGCACAGATACGCAGTATTTT
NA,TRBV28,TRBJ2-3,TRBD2,CASSRARGVAFTDTQYF,TGTGCCAGCAGTCGGGCGCGGGGGGTGGCCTTCACAGATACGCAGTATTTT
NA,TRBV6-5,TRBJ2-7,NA,CASSRLGLAYEQYF,TGTGCCAGCAGTAGGCTGGGGCTAGCCTACGAGCAGTACTTC
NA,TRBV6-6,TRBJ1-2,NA,CASSLMEDSGYTF,TGTGCCAGCAGTCTCATGGAGGACAGCGGCTACACCTTC
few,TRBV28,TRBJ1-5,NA,CASSHRLYSNQPQHF,TGTGCCAGCAGCCATAGACTTTATAGCAATCAGCCCCAGCATTTT
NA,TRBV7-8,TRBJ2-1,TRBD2,CASSLAIPSGGNEQFF,TGTGCCAGCAGCTTAGCGATCCCTAGCGGGGGAAATGAGCAGTTCTTC
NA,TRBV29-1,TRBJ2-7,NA,CSAEGGAPYEQYF,TGCAGCGCCGAGGGGGGGGCTCCGTACGAGCAGTACTTC
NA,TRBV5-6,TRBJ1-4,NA,CASSRFGSGGEKLFF,TGTGCCAGCAGCCGGTTCGGGTCGGGAGGGGAAAAACTGTTTTTT
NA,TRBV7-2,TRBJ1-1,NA,CASSSQGNTEAFF,TGTGCCAGCAGCTCCCAGGGGAACACTGAAGCTTTCTTT
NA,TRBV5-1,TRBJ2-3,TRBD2,CASSLGSGGSDTQYF,TGCGCCAGCAGCTTGGGTAGCGGGGGTTCGGATACGCAGTATTTT
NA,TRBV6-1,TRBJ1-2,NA,CASSERQFDGYTF,TGTGCCAGCAGTGAACGGCAGTTCGATGGCTACACCTTC